Presented here are 16 T cell receptor beta chains from one specimen sequenced in a study of blood T cell repertoires in COVID-19. Only in-frame clones appear in the TCRdb table, and some are missing; sequencing was by immunoSEQ multiplex PCR. The table lists 220,000 or so clones, over 80% of them singletons. Sample: PBMCs or T cells enriched from blood (not recorded which). The receptors originated from a man aged 45-65 years who had been exposed to COVID-19.

This chain joins TRBV18 and TRBJ1-1; 9 bases line up with TRBD1. Germline lookup yields CDR1 KGHSH and CDR2 LQKENI. Trimming cost V 3 bases and J 5 bases; bases outside gene matches: 10. The CDR3 contains 16 residues. The CDR3, as DNA: TGTGCCAGCTCACCCCCGGGACAGGGAAGAGAAACTGAAGCTTTCTTT. Its translation is CASSPPGQGRETEAFF.

This rearrangement joins TRBV11-2 to TRBJ1-5; D unclear. The CDR3 loop spans 15 amino acids. Trimming shortened V by 2 bases and J by 1 base, and 9 bases separated the two germline ends. The germline V gene has CDR1 SGHAT and CDR2 FQNNGV. CDR3 loop: CASSLYDSSNQPQHF. DNA for the CDR3: TGTGCCAGCAGCTTATACGACTCCAGCAATCAGCCCCAGCATTTT.

This clone was recorded only once. The V call is TRBV11-2, the J call TRBJ2-2; 7 bases are a match to TRBD2. Germline V gene lookup returns CDR1 SGHAT and CDR2 FQNNGV. The CDR3 runs to 19 residues. V dropped 0 bases and J dropped 3; count of bases not matched to a gene: 13. Here the CDR3 reads CASSLDPRLAAHDTGELFF. The CDR3, as DNA: TGTGCCAGCAGCTTAGATCCCAGACTAGCAGCCCACGACACCGGGGAGCTGTTTTTT.

The J gene is TRBJ2-5, the V gene TRBV5-1; D is perhaps TRBD1 (6 bases). This CDR3 comprises 17 residues. V shed 1 base and J shed 2 bases, with 18 bases lying between them. The germline gives CDR1 SGHRS, CDR2 YFSETQ. CDR3 sequence reads: CASSLWDTQRGQETQYF. The CDR3, as DNA: TGCGCCAGCAGCTTGTGGGACACCCAGAGGGGACAAGAGACCCAGTACTTC.

This clone was observed a single time. The chain employs TRBV11-2 and TRBJ1-6, with D hard to call. CDR1 SGHAT and CDR2 FQNNGV come from the germline V gene. The V and J ends lost 1 base and 7 bases respectively, with 17 bases between them. The CDR3 is 17 residues long. The DNA for the CDR3 is TGTGCCAGCAGCTTAGGACATGCGCCAGCAACAAATTCACCCCTCCACTTT. This encodes CASSLGHAPATNSPLHF.

DNA for the CDR3: TGTGCCAGCAGTACACAGGGATCGAACACTGAAGCTTTCTTT. Translated: CASSTQGSNTEAFF. The chain employs TRBV25-1 and TRBJ1-1, with D maybe TRBD1 (6 bases). The V end was cut by 5 bases, the J end by 1 base, with 11 bases between. The CDR3 contains 14 residues. Germline V CDR1 and CDR2: MGHDK, SYGVNS.

The rearrangement joins TRBV3-1 (or the pseudogene TRBV3-2) to TRBJ1-2, with TRBD1 matching over 9 bases. CDR1 and CDR2 (germline): LGHDT, YNNKEL (reference sequence). V shed 1 base, J shed 8 bases, and the junction held 5 bases outside the gene matches. The CDR3 has 14 residues. The CDR3 region is CASSQANRGQGYTF. CDR3 nucleotide sequence: TGTGCCAGCAGCCAAGCGAACAGGGGGCAAGGCTACACCTTC.

The chain recombines TRBV4-1 with TRBJ2-5; TRBD2 agrees at 9 bases. The CDR3 is 16 residues long. Germline assignment: CDR1 MGHRA and CDR2 YSYEKL. Trimming cost V 4 bases and J 1 base; bases outside gene matches: 7. The DNA for the CDR3 is TGCGCCAGCAGCCTCGAGGTAGCGGGGGTCCAAGAGACCCAGTACTTC. Protein sequence: CASSLEVAGVQETQYF.

The V and J genes are TRBV5-8 and TRBJ2-7; D unclear. The CDR3 is 10 amino acids. V was shortened by 5 bases and J by 6 bases, with 6 bases between the two germline ends. The germline gives CDR1 SGHTS, CDR2 YDEGEE. The chain's CDR3 is CASRRSEQYF. Written as DNA, the CDR3 is TGTGCCAGCAGGCGCTCCGAGCAGTACTTC.

This clone showed up just a few times. The chain has TRBV28 and TRBJ1-1, with no clear D. The CDR3 has 14 amino acids. The ends were cut back, 3 bases at V and 2 bases at J, with 10 bases in the middle. The germline V gene encodes CDR1 MDHEN and CDR2 SYDVKM. In DNA, the CDR3 is TGTGCCAGCAGTTTGGTCAGGCTAAACACTGAAGCTTTCTTT. Encoded protein: CASSLVRLNTEAFF.

The chain is built from TRBV11-3 and TRBJ1-1; TRBD1 is a possible D gene (5 bases). V gave up 2 bases and J gave up 0 bases, with 7 bases separating them. The CDR3 sequence is 14 residues long. Germline-derived CDR1 and CDR2 are SGHNT and YENEEA. In DNA, the CDR3 is TGTGCCAGCAGCTTAAAGACAGTGAACACTGAAGCTTTCTTT. Its protein is CASSLKTVNTEAFF.

J is TRBJ1-6 and V is TRBV7-9, with D unclear. The CDR3 runs to 13 residues. Between the trimmed V and J ends, which lost 1 base and 9 bases, there was a span of 7 bases. Per the germline V gene, CDR1 is SEHNR and CDR2 is FQNEAQ (reference sequence). For the CDR3, the DNA is TGTGCCAGCAGCTTAGTGCGCCGTTCACCCCTCCACTTT. Its translation is CASSLVRRSPLHF.

This clone was picked up one time. The J gene is TRBJ2-3, the V gene TRBV7-8, with D possibly TRBD1 on 6 matching bases. This CDR3 comprises 14 residues. V was pared by 5 bases and J by 4 bases, with 13 bases between. Germline V gene data show CDR1 as SGHVS and CDR2 as FQNEAQ. The CDR3 reads CASSLGQPPDTQYF. CDR3 DNA sequence: TGTGCCAGCAGCCTCGGACAGCCCCCAGATACGCAGTATTTT. Based on the CDR3 plus reference TRBV7-8 and TRBJ2-3, the full variable domain is GAGVSQSPRYKVAKRGQDVALRCDPISGHVSLFWYQQALGQGPEFLTYFQNEAQLDKSGLPSDRFFAERPEGSVSTLKIQRTQQEDSAVYLCASSLGQPPDTQYFGPGTRLTVL.

The chain employs TRBV4-1 and TRBJ1-1; D remains ambiguous. Germline loops: CDR1 MGHRA, CDR2 YSYEKL. This CDR3 has 15 residues. The ends were cut back, 1 base at V and 1 base at J, with 10 bases in the middle. CDR3 bases: TGCGCCAGCAGCCAAGGACATCAGTGGAACACTGAAGCTTTCTTT. Its protein product is CASSQGHQWNTEAFF.

The chain carries TRBV20-1 and TRBJ2-7, with 8 bases fitting TRBD2. This CDR3 is built from 16 residues. Germline assignment: CDR1 DFQATT and CDR2 SNEGSKA (reference sequence). Trimming took 3 bases from V and 0 from J; bases not matched to a gene: 10. The CDR3 spells CSASKSSGSFSYEQYF. CDR3 DNA sequence: TGCAGTGCTAGTAAGTCTAGCGGGTCCTTCTCCTACGAGCAGTACTTC.

The rearrangement joins TRBV19 to TRBJ2-5; 9 bases are shared with TRBD2. This CDR3 contains 14 residues. V shed 5 bases and J 7 bases; nucleotides not matched to a gene: 8. CDR1 is LNHDA and CDR2 is SQIVND in the germline V gene (reference sequence). CDR3 region: CASSEAGREGTQYF. The CDR3 DNA sequence: TGTGCCAGTAGTGAAGCGGGGCGGGAGGGGACCCAGTACTTC.